The entry that follows covers one TCR beta chain sequence. This clone was detected only a few times. Its specific antigen is unknown. One base away there is no much larger clone; base qualities are not given. In Seattle, one collaborating source enrolled patients while the infection was active and tracked those patients longitudinally over the course of disease. Each collaborating institution followed its own protocols to collect whole blood in K2EDTA tubes. For TCRbeta analysis, collaborators shipped samples in one of three forms: frozen whole blood, isolated PBMCs, or DNA extracted from either of those sample types. TCRbeta CDR3 regions were amplified from genomic DNA by means of the immunoSEQ Assay, a bias-controlled multiplex PCR. For the original study's pipeline: Nucleated cell counts per sample were estimated from amplification of reference gene primers within the assay. Sequence reads were collapsed and filtered to measure the absolute abundance of every unique TCRbeta CDR3 rearrangement. For each sample, productive Simpson clonality was calculated as the square root of Simpson's diversity index across productive rearrangements. TCRdb holds this immuneACCESS table with in-frame rearrangements only. Some clones are missing; in checked studies, unresolved V genes explain under half, and the rest has no known cause. The V and J calls and clone size were taken over from that table, and D and trimming were inferred from the DNA. Counted in this sample were roughly 230,000 clones; approximately 85% of them appeared once. The biggest ten clones account for 4.5% to 6% of the sample.

Based on the germline V gene (reference sequence), the CDR1 and CDR2 sequences are SEHNR and FQNEAQ. Unmatched junction bases come to 22, with V trimmed by 5 bases and J by 1 base. Including the terminal cysteine and phenylalanine, the CDR3 comprises 23 residues. Only CDR3 DNA is held: 69 bases, read in frame from base 1. The sample originates from a study of blood T cell repertoires in COVID-19 (dated by TCRdb to between 2020 and 2021). For the study in its entirety: The collaborator samples originated in the United States, Italy and Spain and spanned the acute and convalescent phases of COVID-19. Samples were obtained from the ongoing ImmuneRACE study (first 160 participants) and from about 1,300 subjects provided by 6 global collaborators. The material from the prospective study consisted of cDNA or gDNA derived from T cells, B-cell-depleted T cells, or PBMCs. Subjects who had been exposed to COVID-19, were actively infected with it, or had recovered from it provided the deeply sampled blood TCRbeta repertoires that made up the dataset. Where available, HLA class I and class II types were taken from metadata supplied by the sample provider and were not determined by assay-based typing. The repertoires were made available in a free public database intended to serve as a resource for research on the immune response to SARS-CoV-2. Nearly every sample came with metadata listing a de-identified subject ID, COVID-19 status, age in years and sex.

Findings and caveats that apply to the study as a whole: How much clinical and demographic metadata was included differed by source and by participant, and the metadata was provided uncurated.

The source of this sequence is a man aged 50 or older with COVID-19, enrolled during active disease. The chain is assembled from TRBV7-9 and TRBJ2-1, with 14 bases aligning to TRBD2. The source material was peripheral blood. The CDR3 region has the sequence CASSTIPGLAGVIIPRSYNEQFF. The base sequence is TGTGCCAGCAGCACCATTCCGGGACTAGCGGGGGTAATAATCCCGAGGTCCTACAATGAGCAGTTCTTC.